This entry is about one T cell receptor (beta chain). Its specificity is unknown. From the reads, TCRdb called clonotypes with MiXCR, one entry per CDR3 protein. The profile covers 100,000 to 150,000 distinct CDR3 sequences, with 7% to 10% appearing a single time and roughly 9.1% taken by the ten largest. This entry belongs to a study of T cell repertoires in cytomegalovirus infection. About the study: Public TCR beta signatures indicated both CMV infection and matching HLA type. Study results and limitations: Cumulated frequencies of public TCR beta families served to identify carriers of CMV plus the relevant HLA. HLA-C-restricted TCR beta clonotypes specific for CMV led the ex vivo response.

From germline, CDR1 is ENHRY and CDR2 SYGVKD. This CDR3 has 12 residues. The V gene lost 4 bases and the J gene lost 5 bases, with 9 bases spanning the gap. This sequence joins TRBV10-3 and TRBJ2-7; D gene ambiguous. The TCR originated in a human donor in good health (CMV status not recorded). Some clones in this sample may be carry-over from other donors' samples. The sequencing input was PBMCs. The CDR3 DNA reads TGTGCCATCAGTGTGGTCCGGAACGAGCAGTACTTC. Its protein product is CAISVVRNEQYF.